This TCR beta chain was recovered during a study of shared clonotypes between healthy human individuals. All donors were Caucasian adults living in Nashville, Tennessee. Only a few counts were recorded for this clone. The CDR3 loop spans 15 amino acids. Germline-derived CDR1 and CDR2 are LGHNA and YSLEER. Between the trimmed V and J ends, which lost 4 bases and 5 bases, there was a span of 15 bases. Generated by immunoSEQ multiplex PCR, the TCRdb table keeps only in-frame clones and is missing some. The table lists around 480,000 clones, nearly 80% of them singletons, with around an eighth in the top ten.

This TCR was sampled from a woman aged 40 to 50 in good health. Some clones in this sample may be carry-over from other donors' samples. The specimen sequenced was PBMCs. The chain recombines TRBV4-3 with TRBJ2-1, with D hard to call. CDR3 nucleotide sequence: TGCGCCAGCAGCCTCGATAGTAGTGCTCACAATGAGCAGTTCTTC. Its protein is CASSLDSSAHNEQFF.